Sequencing of this T cell receptor beta chain was carried out in a study of beta chain features in type 1 diabetes. One heparinised draw of blood, averaging roughly 110 mL, came from each donor. Via the markers CD45RO/CCR7/CD25/CD127/CD95/CD27, stem cell-like memory, regulatory, central memory and naive CD4+ cells were sorted. Study observations and caveats: TCRB CDR3s from Type 1 diabetes patients were moderately but significantly shorter in all four CD4+ subsets.

What was sequenced were expressed TCRB transcripts, since all of the isolated RNA had been reverse transcribed. Some clones are missing from TCRdb's copy, which holds only in-frame ones; the method was immunoSEQ multiplex PCR. The data show about 340,000 clones, around an eighth seen once. The CDR3 covers 13 residues. Germline lookup yields CDR1 GTSNPN and CDR2 SVGIG (reference sequence). Trimming cost V 5 bases and J 4 bases; bases outside gene matches: 3. This clone has a handful of counts. Its specificity is unknown. The source of this sequence is a woman aged 18-29 years with type 1 diabetes. J is TRBJ1-5 and V is TRBV30; 9 bases match TRBD1. Sequenced input: naive CD4+ T cells from blood. The CDR3 sequence: CAWGQGPNQPQHF. The CDR3 DNA is TGTGCCTGGGGACAGGGGCCTAATCAGCCCCAGCATTTT.